This is a list of T cell receptor beta chains from one sample in a study of blood T cell repertoires in COVID-19. Some clones are missing from TCRdb's copy, which holds only in-frame ones; the method was immunoSEQ multiplex PCR. The table shows over 100,000 clones, with nearly 85% occurring only once. Sequences were obtained from peripheral blood. The receptors shown here come from a woman aged 50 to 60 with acute or convalescent COVID-19. Each CDR3 is given with its conserved first and last residue. D genes are given only for firm matches. Rows give clone size only sometimes, using once, few, many, or a class for an expanded clone.

>NA|TRBV10-2|NA|TRBJ1-2|13
TGCGCCAGCAGTGGGGACATATACTATGGCTACACCTTC
CASSGDIYYGYTF
>NA|TRBV19|TRBD1|TRBJ1-5|14
TGTGCCAGTAGTATCACAGGACAGGGTCAGCCCCAGCATTTT
CASSITGQGQPQHF
>NA|TRBV7-3|NA|TRBJ2-2|12
TGTGCCAGCAGCCAAGGGGTCGGGGAGCTGTTTTTT
CASSQGVGELFF
>NA|TRBV20-1|NA|TRBJ2-7|11
TGCAGTGCTAGAGATCGGGGCGAGCAGTACTTC
CSARDRGEQYF
>NA|TRBV11-3|NA|TRBJ2-2|14
TGTGCCAGCAGCTCCAGGGGAACCACCGGGGAGCTGTTTTTT
CASSSRGTTGELFF
>NA|TRBV2|TRBD2|TRBJ2-3|15
TGTGCCAGCAGTCGACTGACTAGCGGGGCACATACGCAGTATTTT
CASSRLTSGAHTQYF
>once|TRBV6-4|NA|TRBJ1-2|13
TGTGCCAGCAGAGCAACAGGGAGTAATGGCTACACCTTC
CASRATGSNGYTF
>NA|TRBV6-4|TRBD1|TRBJ1-6|18
TGTGCCAGCAGTGCTACCGGGACAGGGAGCTCCTATAATTCACCCCTCCACTTT
CASSATGTGSSYNSPLHF
>NA|TRBV5-5|NA|TRBJ1-1|13
TGTGCCAGCAGCTTGTTGGGAGGCACTGAAGCTTTCTTT
CASSLLGGTEAFF
>NA|TRBV14|TRBD1|TRBJ1-2|14
TGTGCCAGCAGCCAATCCGGGACAGGTTATGGCTACACCTTC
CASSQSGTGYGYTF
>NA|TRBV5-1|TRBD1|TRBJ1-1|15
TGCGCCAGCAGCTTGGGGCCCAGGGGGCAGACTGAAGCTTTCTTT
CASSLGPRGQTEAFF
>few|TRBV15|NA|TRBJ1-4|15
TGTGCCACCAGCAGAGATTCCGGGACTAATGAAAAACTGTTTTTT
CATSRDSGTNEKLFF
>NA|TRBV30|NA|TRBJ1-3|14
TGTGCCTGGAACACTAAACCTACTGAAAACACCATATATTTT
CAWNTKPTENTIYF
>NA|TRBV10-2|TRBD1|TRBJ1-6|14
TGCGCCAGCGGGACAGGGGCGGATAATTCACCCCTCCACTTT
CASGTGADNSPLHF
>NA|TRBV21-1|NA|TRBJ1-1|20
TGTGCCAGCAGCCGACTGTCACAGGGGAAGTCCCTTAGGGATCCTTTTGAAGCTTTCTTT
CASSRLSQGKSLRDPFEAFF
>NA|TRBV5-4|NA|TRBJ1-2|17
TGTGCCAGCAGCGACGCAGAAAGGGGAAGCCTTTACTATGGCTACACCTTC
CASSDAERGSLYYGYTF
>NA|TRBV3-1/TRBV3-2|NA|TRBJ1-2|13
TGTGCCAGCAGCCAAAGTGACAAGGATGGCTACACCTTC
CASSQSDKDGYTF
>NA|TRBV5-8|NA|TRBJ1-1|14
TGTGCCAGCAGCCTTAACGGGGAGAACACTGAAGCTTTCTTT
CASSLNGENTEAFF
>NA|TRBV27|NA|TRBJ2-7|18
TGTGCCAGCAGTGGCCGGGACGGGGGAGCCCCCCGCTCCTACGAGCAGTACTTC
CASSGRDGGAPRSYEQYF
>NA|TRBV12-5|TRBD1|TRBJ1-3|16
TGTGCTAGTGGTGCGGGACAGCTTAACTCTGGAAACACCATATATTTT
CASGAGQLNSGNTIYF
>NA|TRBV28|TRBD1|TRBJ1-5|16
TGTGCCAGCAGTTTACCGGGGCAGGGGGCAAATCAGCCCCAGCATTTT
CASSLPGQGANQPQHF
>few|TRBV18|NA|TRBJ1-5|16
TGTGCCAGCTCACCAACTACCCTCAATAGCAATCAGCCCCAGCATTTT
CASSPTTLNSNQPQHF
>NA|TRBV9|NA|TRBJ2-1|13
TGTGCCAGCAGCCAGACCGACTACGCTGAGCAGTTCTTC
CASSQTDYAEQFF
>NA|TRBV6-6|NA|TRBJ1-3|14
TGTGCCAGCAAGAAAGGAGGGATAGGAAACACCATATATTTT
CASKKGGIGNTIYF
>few|TRBV21-1|NA|TRBJ2-7|13
TGTGCCAGCAGCAAACTAGAGACCTACGAGCAGTACTTC
CASSKLETYEQYF
>NA|TRBV7-2|TRBD2|TRBJ2-3|13
TGTGCCAGCAGCTTAGGGATGGGGGGGACGCAGTATTTT
CASSLGMGGTQYF
>few|TRBV19|NA|TRBJ1-2|16
TGTGCCAGTAGTCAACTGGCCCCCCAAGGAGCTTATGGCTACACCTTC
CASSQLAPQGAYGYTF
>few|TRBV12-3/TRBV12-4|NA|TRBJ2-1|11
TGTGCCAGCAGCTTGCGGAATGAGCAGTTCTTC
CASSLRNEQFF
>NA|TRBV12-3/TRBV12-4|TRBD1|TRBJ2-7|12
TGTGCCAGTGGACAGGGTCCCTACGAGCAGTACTTC
CASGQGPYEQYF
>NA|TRBV11-2|NA|TRBJ1-4|13
TGTGCCAGCAGCTTTGTCGAGGATGGAAAACTGTTTTTT
CASSFVEDGKLFF
>NA|TRBV5-6|NA|TRBJ2-1|14
TGTGCCAGCAGCCGAGTCCCCGGGGGCAATGAGCAGTTCTTC
CASSRVPGGNEQFF
>NA|TRBV11-3|TRBD1|TRBJ1-2|13
TGTGCCAGCATCAGACAGGGAGAAGATGGCTACACCTTC
CASIRQGEDGYTF